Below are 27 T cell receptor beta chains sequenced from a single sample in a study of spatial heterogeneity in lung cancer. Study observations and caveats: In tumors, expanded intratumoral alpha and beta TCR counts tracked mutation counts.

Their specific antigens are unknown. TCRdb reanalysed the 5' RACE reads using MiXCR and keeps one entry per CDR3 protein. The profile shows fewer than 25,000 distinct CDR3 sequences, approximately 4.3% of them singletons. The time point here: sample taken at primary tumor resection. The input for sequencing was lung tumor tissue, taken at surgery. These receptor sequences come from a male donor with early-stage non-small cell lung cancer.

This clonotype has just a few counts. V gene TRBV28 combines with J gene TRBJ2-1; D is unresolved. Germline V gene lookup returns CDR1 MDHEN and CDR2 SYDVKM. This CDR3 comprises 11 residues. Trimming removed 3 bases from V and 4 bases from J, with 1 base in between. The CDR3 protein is CASSFYNEQFF. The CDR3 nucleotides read TGTGCCAGCAGTTTTTACAATGAGCAGTTCTTC.

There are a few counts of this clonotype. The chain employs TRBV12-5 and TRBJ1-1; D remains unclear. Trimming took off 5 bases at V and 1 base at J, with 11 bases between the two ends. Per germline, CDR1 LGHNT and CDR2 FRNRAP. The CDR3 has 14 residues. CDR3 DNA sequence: TGTGCTAGTGGTCTACGAGGGTCGAACACTGAAGCTTTCTTT. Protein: CASGLRGSNTEAFF.

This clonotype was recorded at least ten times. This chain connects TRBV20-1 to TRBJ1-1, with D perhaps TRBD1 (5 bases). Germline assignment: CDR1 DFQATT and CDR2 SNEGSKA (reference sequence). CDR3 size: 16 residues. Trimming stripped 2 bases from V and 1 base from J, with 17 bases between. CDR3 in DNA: TGCAGTGCTAGATATCCCAACGGGGGTGGGAACACTGAAGCTTTCTTT. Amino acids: CSARYPNGGGNTEAFF.

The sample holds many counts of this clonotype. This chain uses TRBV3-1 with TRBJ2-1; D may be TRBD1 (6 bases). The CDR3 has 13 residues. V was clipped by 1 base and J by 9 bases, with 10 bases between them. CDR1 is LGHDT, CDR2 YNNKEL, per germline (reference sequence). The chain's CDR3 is CASSQGQAGEQFF. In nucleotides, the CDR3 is TGTGCCAGCAGCCAAGGACAGGCGGGTGAGCAGTTCTTC.

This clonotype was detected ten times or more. This chain's CDR3 is CASSQSREETQYF. CDR3 sequence (DNA): TGTGCCAGCAGTCAAAGTAGGGAGGAGACCCAGTACTTC. This sequence joins TRBV7-3 and TRBJ2-5; D may be TRBD2 (5 bases). The germline V gene has CDR1 SGHTA and CDR2 FQGTGA. The length of the CDR3 is 13 residues. V lost 6 bases, J lost 5 bases, and 13 bases lay in between.

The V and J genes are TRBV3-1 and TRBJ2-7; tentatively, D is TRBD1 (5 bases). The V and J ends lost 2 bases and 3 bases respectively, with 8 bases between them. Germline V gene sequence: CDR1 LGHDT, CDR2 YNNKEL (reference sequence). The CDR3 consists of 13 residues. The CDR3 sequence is CASSQRQHYEQYF. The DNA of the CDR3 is TGTGCCAGCAGCCAAAGACAGCACTACGAGCAGTACTTC.

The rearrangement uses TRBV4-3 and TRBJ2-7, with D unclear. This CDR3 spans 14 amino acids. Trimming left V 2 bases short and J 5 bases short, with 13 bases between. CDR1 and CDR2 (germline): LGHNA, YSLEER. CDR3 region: CASSQRLVQNEQYF. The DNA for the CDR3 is TGCGCCAGCAGCCAACGCCTAGTTCAAAACGAGCAGTACTTC.

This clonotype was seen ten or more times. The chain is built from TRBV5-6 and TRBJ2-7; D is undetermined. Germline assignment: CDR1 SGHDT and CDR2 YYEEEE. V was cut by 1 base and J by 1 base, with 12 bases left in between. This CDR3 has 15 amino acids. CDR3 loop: CASSLKWVESYEQYF. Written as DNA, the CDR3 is TGTGCCAGCAGCTTGAAATGGGTTGAGTCCTACGAGCAGTACTTC.

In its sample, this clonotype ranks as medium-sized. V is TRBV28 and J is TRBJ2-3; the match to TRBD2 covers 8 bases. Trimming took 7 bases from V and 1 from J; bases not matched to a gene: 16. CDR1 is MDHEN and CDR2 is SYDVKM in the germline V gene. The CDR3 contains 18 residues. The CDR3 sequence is CASNSGGISVSGTDTQYF. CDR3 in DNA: TGTGCCAGCAACAGCGGGGGAATAAGCGTCAGTGGCACAGATACGCAGTATTTT.

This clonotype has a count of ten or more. CDR3 sequence (DNA): TGTGCCAGCAGCCACCGGGACAGGGGAAACACCATATATTTT. Amino acids: CASSHRDRGNTIYF. The chain joins TRBV3-1 to TRBJ1-3; 8 bases agree with TRBD1. J gave up 4 bases and V 3 bases, and 2 bases lay outside the gene matches. The CDR3 sequence is 14 residues long. CDR1 and CDR2 from the germline V gene are LGHDT and YNNKEL (reference sequence). The full variable domain, in which reference TRBV3-1 and TRBJ1-3 provide the parts outside the CDR3, is DTAVSQTPKYLVTQMGNDKSIKCEQNLGHDTMYWYKQDSKKFLKIMFSYNNKELIINETVPNRFSPKSPDKAHLNLHINSLELGDSAVYFCASSHRDRGNTIYFGEGSWLTVV.

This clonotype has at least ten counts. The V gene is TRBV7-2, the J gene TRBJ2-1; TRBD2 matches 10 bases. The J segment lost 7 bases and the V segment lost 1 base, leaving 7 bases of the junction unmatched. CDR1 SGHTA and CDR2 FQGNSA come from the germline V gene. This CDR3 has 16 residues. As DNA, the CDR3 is TGTGCCAGCAGCTTAGTGACGGGACTAGCGAAAAATGAGCAGTTCTTC. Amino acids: CASSLVTGLAKNEQFF.

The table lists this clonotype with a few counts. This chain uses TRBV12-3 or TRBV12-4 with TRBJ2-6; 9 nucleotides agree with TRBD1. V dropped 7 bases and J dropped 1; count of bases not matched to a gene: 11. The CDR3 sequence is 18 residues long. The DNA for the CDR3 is TGTGCCAGCACCTCCTGGACAGGGGCAAGGTCTGGGGCCAACGTCCTGACTTTC. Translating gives CASTSWTGARSGANVLTF.

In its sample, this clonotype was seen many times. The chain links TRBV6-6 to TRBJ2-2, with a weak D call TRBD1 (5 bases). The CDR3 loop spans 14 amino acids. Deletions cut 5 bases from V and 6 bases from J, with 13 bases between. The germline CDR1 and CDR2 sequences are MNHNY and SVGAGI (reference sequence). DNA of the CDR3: TGTGCCAGCAGTCCCCTACTGGGGCCCGGGGAGCTGTTTTTT. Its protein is CASSPLLGPGELFF.

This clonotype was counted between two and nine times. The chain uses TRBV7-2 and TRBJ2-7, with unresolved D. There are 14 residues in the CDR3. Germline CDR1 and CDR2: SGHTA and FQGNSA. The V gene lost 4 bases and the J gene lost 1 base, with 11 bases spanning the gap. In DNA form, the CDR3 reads TGTGCCAGCAGCTCCAACTCGAGGTCCTACGAGCAGTACTTC. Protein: CASSSNSRSYEQYF.

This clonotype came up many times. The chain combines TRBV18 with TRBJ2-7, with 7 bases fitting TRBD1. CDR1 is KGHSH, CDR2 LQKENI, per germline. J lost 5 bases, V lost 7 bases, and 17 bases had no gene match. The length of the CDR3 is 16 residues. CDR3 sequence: CASLTSDARGFNEQYF. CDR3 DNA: TGTGCCAGCTTAACCTCTGACGCCAGGGGGTTCAACGAGCAGTACTTC.

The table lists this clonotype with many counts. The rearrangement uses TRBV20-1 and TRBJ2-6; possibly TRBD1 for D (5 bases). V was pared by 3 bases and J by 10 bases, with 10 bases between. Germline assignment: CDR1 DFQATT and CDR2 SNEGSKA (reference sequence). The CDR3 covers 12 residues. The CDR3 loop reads CSASPQGNVLTF. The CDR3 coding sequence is TGCAGTGCTAGCCCCCAGGGAAACGTCCTGACTTTC.

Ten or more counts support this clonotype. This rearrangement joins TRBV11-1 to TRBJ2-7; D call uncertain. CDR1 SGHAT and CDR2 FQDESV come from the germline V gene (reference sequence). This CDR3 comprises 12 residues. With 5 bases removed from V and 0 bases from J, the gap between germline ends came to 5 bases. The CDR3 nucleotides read TGTGCCAGCAGCCGGACCTCCTACGAGCAGTACTTC. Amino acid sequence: CASSRTSYEQYF.

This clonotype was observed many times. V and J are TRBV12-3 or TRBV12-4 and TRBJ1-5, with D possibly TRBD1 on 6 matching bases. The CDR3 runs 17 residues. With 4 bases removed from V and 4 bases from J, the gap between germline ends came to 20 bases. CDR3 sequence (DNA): TGTGCCAGCAGTTGGGGTGGGTCCAGGGGCCTAAATCAGCCCCAGCATTTT. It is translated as CASSWGGSRGLNQPQHF.

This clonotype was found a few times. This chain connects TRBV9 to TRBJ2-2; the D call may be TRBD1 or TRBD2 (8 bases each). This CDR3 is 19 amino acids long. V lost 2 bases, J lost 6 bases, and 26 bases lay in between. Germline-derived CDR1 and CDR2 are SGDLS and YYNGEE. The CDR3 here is CASSVSRQGIGGRPGELFF. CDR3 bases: TGTGCCAGCAGCGTCTCAAGACAGGGGATAGGCGGGAGGCCCGGGGAGCTGTTTTTT. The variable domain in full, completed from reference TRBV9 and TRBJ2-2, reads DSGVTQTPKHLITATGQRVTLRCSPRSGDLSVYWYQQSLDQGLQFLIQYYNGEERAKGNILERFSAQQFPDLHSELNLSSLELGDSALYFCASSVSRQGIGGRPGELFFGEGSRLTVL.

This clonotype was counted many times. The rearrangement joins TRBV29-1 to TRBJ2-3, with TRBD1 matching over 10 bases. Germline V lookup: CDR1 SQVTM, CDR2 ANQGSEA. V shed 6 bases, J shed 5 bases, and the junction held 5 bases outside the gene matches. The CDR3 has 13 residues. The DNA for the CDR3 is TGCAGCGTAGAGGACAGGGGGGGAGATACGCAGTATTTT. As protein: CSVEDRGGDTQYF.

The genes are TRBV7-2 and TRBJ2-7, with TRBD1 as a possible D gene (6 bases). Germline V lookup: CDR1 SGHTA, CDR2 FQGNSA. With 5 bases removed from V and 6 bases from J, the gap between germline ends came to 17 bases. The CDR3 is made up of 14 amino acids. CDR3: CASSLQGRTSEQYF. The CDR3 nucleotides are TGTGCCAGCAGCCTTCAGGGGCGGACGTCCGAGCAGTACTTC. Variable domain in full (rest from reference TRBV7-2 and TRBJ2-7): GAGVSQSPSNKVTEKGKDVELRCDPISGHTALYWYRQSLGQGLEFLIYFQGNSAPDKSGLPSDRFSAERTGGSVSTLTIQRTQQEDSAVYLCASSLQGRTSEQYFGPGTRLTVT.

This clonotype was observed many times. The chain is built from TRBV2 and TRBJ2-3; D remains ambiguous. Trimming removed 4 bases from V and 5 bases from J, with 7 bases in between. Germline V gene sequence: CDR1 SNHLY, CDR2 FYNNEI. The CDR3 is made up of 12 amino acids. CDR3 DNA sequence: TGTGCCAGCAGTGCGTCGAGAGATACGCAGTATTTT. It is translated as CASSASRDTQYF.

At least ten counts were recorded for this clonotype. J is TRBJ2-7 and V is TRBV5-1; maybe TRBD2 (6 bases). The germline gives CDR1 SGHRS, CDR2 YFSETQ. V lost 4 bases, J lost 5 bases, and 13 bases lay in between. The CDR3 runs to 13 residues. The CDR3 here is CASSQEGRNEQYF. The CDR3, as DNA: TGCGCCAGCAGCCAGGAGGGACGCAACGAGCAGTACTTC.

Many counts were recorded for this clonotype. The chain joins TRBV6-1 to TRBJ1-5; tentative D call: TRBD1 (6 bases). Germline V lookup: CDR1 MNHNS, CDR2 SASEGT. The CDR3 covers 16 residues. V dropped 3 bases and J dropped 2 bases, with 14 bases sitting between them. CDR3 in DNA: TGTGCCAGCAGTGATTACAGGGAGGACGGCAATCAGCCCCAGCATTTT. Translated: CASSDYREDGNQPQHF.

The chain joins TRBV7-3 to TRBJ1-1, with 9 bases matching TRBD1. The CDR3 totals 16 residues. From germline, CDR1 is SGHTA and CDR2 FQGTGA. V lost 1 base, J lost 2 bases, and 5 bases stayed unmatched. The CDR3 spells CASSLSPGQGNTEAFF. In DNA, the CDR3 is TGTGCCAGCAGCTTAAGTCCGGGACAGGGTAACACTGAAGCTTTCTTT.

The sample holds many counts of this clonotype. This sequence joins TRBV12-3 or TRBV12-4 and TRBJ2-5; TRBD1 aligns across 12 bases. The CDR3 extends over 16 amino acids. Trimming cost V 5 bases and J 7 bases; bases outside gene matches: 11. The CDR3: CASSHSRDRGRGTQYF. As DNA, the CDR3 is TGTGCCAGCAGTCACTCCCGGGACAGGGGGCGGGGGACCCAGTACTTC.

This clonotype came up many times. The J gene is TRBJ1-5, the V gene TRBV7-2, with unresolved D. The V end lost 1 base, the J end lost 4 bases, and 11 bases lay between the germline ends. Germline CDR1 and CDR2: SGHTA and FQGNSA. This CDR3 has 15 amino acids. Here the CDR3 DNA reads TGTGCCAGCAGCTTAGATTCCACAGTGAATCAGCCCCAGCATTTT. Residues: CASSLDSTVNQPQHF.